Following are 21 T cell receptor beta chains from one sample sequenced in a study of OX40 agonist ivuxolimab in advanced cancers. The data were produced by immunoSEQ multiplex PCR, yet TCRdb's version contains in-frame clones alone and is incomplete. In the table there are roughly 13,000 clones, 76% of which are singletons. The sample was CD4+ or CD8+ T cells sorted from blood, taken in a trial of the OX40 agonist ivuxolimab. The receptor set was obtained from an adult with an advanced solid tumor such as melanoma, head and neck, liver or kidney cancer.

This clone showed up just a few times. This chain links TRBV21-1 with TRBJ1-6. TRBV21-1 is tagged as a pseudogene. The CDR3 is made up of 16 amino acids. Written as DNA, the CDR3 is TGTGCCAGCAGCAAAGCGCTAAAATTCATCTCCTCACCCCTCCACTTT. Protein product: CASSKALKFISSPLHF.

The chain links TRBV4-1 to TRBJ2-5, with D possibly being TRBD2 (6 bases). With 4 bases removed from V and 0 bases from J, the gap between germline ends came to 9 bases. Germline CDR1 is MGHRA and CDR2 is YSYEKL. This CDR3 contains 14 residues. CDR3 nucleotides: TGCGCCAGCAGCCTCATAGCGGACCAAGAGACCCAGTACTTC. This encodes CASSLIADQETQYF.

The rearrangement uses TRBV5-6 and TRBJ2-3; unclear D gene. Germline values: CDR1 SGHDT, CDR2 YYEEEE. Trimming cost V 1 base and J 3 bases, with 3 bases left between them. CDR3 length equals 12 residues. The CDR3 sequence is CASSLFTDTQYF. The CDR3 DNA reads TGTGCCAGCAGCTTGTTTACAGATACGCAGTATTTT.

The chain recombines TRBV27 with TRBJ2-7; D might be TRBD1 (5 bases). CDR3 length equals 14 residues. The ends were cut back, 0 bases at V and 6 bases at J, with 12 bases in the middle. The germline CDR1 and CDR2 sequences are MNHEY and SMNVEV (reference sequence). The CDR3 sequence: CASSLSSGWGEQYF. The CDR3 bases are TGTGCCAGCAGTTTATCTTCAGGGTGGGGCGAGCAGTACTTC.

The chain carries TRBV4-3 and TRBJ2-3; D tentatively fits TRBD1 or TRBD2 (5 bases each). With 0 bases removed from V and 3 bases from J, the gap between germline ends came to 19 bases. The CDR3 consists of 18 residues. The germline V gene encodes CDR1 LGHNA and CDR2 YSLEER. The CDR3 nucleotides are TGCGCCAGCAGCCAAGATTGGGGGTTTGGGGGAGTAACAGATACGCAGTATTTT. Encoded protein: CASSQDWGFGGVTDTQYF.

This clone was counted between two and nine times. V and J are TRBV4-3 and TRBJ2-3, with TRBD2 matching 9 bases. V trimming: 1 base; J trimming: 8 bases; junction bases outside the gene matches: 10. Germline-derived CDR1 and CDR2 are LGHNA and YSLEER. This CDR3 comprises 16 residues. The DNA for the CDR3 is TGCGCCAGCAGCCAAGGCTGGGGGAGCGGGGGGAGTACGCAGTATTTT. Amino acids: CASSQGWGSGGSTQYF.

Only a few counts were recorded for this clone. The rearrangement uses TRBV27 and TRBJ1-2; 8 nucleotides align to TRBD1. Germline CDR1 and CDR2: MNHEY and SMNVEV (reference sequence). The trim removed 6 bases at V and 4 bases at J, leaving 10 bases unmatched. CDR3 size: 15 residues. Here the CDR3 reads CASSHTRQGSYGYTF. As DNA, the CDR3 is TGTGCCAGCAGCCATACTCGACAGGGGAGCTATGGCTACACCTTC.

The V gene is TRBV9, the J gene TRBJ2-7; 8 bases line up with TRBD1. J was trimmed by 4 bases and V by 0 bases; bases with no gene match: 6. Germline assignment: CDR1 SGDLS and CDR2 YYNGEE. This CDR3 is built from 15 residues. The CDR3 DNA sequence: TGTGCCAGCAGCGTAGACACAGGGGGTATGTACGAGCAGTACTTC. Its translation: CASSVDTGGMYEQYF.

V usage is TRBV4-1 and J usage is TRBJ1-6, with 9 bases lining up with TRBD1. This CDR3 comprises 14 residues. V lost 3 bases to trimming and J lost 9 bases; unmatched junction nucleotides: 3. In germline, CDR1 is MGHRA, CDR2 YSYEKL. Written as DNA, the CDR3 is TGCGCCAGCAGCCATTCGACAGGGGGTTCACCCCTCCACTTT. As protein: CASSHSTGGSPLHF.

This chain's CDR3 is CASSPTGAGANVLTF. CDR3 nucleotide sequence: TGTGCCAGCAGCCCAACAGGGGCTGGGGCCAACGTCCTGACTTTC. The genes are TRBV7-9 and TRBJ2-6; TRBD1 matches 7 bases. Germline V lookup: CDR1 SEHNR, CDR2 FQNEAQ (reference sequence). The J segment lost 2 bases and the V segment lost 5 bases, leaving 3 bases of the junction unmatched. This CDR3 region has 15 residues.

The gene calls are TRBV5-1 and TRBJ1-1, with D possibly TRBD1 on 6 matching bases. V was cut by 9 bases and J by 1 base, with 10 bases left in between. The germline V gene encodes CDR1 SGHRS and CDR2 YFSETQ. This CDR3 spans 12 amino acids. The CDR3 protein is CATRGGNTEAFF. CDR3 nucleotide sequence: TGCGCCACCAGGGGAGGGAACACTGAAGCTTTCTTT.

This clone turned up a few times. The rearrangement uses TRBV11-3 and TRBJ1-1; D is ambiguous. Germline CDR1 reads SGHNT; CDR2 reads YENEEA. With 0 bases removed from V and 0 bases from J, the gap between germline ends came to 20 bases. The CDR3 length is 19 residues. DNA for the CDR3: TGTGCCAGCAGCTTAGAATTTTGGTCTGAGACGAGGATGAACACTGAAGCTTTCTTT. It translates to CASSLEFWSETRMNTEAFF.

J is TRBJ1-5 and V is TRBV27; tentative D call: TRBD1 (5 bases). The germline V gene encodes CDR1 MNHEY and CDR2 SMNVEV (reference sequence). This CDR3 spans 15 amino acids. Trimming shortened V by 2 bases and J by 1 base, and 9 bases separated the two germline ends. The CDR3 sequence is CASSLGAMSNQPQHF. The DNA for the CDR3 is TGTGCCAGCAGTTTAGGGGCTATGAGCAATCAGCCCCAGCATTTT.

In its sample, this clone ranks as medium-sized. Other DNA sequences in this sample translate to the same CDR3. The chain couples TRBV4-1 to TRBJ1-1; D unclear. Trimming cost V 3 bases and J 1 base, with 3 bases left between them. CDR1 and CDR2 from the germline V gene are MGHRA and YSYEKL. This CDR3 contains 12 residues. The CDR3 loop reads CASSQGNTEAFF. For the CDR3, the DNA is TGCGCCAGCAGCCAGGGGAACACTGAAGCTTTCTTT.

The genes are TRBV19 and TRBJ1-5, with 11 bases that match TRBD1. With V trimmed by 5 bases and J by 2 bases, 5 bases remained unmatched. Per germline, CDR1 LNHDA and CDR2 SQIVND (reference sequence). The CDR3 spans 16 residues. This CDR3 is CASSPGTGGGNQPQHF. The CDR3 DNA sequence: TGTGCCAGTAGTCCAGGGACAGGGGGAGGCAATCAGCCCCAGCATTTT. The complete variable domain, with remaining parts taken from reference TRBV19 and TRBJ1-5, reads DGGITQSPKYLFRKEGQNVTLSCEQNLNHDAMYWYRQDPGQGLRLIYYSQIVNDFQKGDIAEGYSVSREKKESFPLTVTSAQKNPTAFYLCASSPGTGGGNQPQHFGDGTRLSIL.

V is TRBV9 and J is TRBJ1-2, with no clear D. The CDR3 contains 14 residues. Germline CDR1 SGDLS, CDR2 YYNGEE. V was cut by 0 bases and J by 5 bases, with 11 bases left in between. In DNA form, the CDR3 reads TGTGCCAGCAGCGTAGGGGCCGGATTATATGGCTACACCTTC. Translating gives CASSVGAGLYGYTF. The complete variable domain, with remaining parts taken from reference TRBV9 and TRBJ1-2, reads DSGVTQTPKHLITATGQRVTLRCSPRSGDLSVYWYQQSLDQGLQFLIQYYNGEERAKGNILERFSAQQFPDLHSELNLSSLELGDSALYFCASSVGAGLYGYTFGSGTRLTVV.

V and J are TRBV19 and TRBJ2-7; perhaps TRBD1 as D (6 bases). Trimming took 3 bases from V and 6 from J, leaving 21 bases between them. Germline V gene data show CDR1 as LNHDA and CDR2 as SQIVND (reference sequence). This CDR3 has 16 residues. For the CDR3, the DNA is TGTGCCAGTAGTATCTTCCCGACAGGCCCAGAGGCCGAGCAGTACTTC. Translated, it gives CASSIFPTGPEAEQYF.

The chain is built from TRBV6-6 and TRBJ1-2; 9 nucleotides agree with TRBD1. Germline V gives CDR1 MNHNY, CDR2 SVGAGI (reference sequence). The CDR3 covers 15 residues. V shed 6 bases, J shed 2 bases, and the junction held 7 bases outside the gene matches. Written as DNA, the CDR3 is TGTGCCAGCAGAGCCGGGACAGGGAAGAACTATGGCTACACCTTC. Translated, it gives CASRAGTGKNYGYTF.

CDR3 sequence reads: CAWSGTGAYEQYF. CDR3 DNA: TGTGCCTGGAGTGGGACAGGGGCCTACGAGCAGTACTTC. V and J are TRBV30 and TRBJ2-7; 9 bases map to TRBD1. From germline, CDR1 is GTSNPN and CDR2 SVGIG (reference sequence). V was clipped by 1 base and J by 2 bases; unmatched bases: 0. The CDR3 loop spans 13 amino acids.

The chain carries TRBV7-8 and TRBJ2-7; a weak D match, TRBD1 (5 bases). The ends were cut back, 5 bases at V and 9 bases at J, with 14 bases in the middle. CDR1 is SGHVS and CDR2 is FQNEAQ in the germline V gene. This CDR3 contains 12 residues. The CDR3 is CASSRGHVGQYF. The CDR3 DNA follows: TGTGCCAGCAGCCGCGGACACGTAGGGCAGTACTTC.

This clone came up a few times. The CDR3 loop reads CASSQGTGGVYEQYF. The CDR3 coding sequence is TGTGCCAGCAGCCAAGGGACAGGGGGCGTCTACGAGCAGTACTTC. The chain uses TRBV6-6 and TRBJ2-7, with 12 bases aligning to TRBD1. V gave up 6 bases and J gave up 3 bases; unmatched junction bases: 6. Germline values: CDR1 MNHNY, CDR2 SVGAGI (reference sequence). This CDR3 contains 15 residues.